The 18 T cell receptor beta chains below come from one sample, sequenced in a study of blood T cell repertoires in COVID-19. Libraries were prepared by immunoSEQ multiplex PCR; TCRdb keeps only in-frame clonotypes and omits some of them. The data contain approximately 190,000 clones, more than 70% of them seen just once; the ten biggest clones take up approximately 6%. The sequenced sample was peripheral blood. Receptor source: a man in his forties with active or convalescent COVID-19.

This chain joins TRBV19 and TRBJ2-7; unclear D gene. Germline values: CDR1 LNHDA, CDR2 SQIVND (reference sequence). The CDR3 runs 13 residues. CDR3: CAVGTVGRHEQYF. Written as DNA, the CDR3 is TGTGCAGTAGGAACAGTGGGCAGACACGAGCAGTACTTC.

The chain couples TRBV19 to TRBJ1-1; D call uncertain. With 5 bases removed from V and 2 bases from J, the gap between germline ends came to 9 bases. The germline gives CDR1 LNHDA, CDR2 SQIVND (reference sequence). This CDR3 region has 13 residues. This CDR3 reads CASSASGNTEAFF. CDR3 sequence (DNA): TGTGCCAGTAGTGCCAGCGGAAACACTGAAGCTTTCTTT.

Comment on this clone: One end of the junction does not line up with germline, which may come from a read error. This chain joins TRBV29-1 and TRBJ1-2, with unresolved D. This CDR3 has 8 amino acids. Germline V CDR1 and CDR2: SQVTM, ANQGSEA. The DNA of the CDR3 is TGCAGCGTTGAAGATGGAGGCTTC. Translation gives CSVEDGGF.

This chain links TRBV10-3 with TRBJ2-1, with D possibly matching TRBD2 (6 bases). The CDR3 spans 13 residues. Germline values: CDR1 ENHRY, CDR2 SYGVKD. V gave up 3 bases and J gave up 9 bases, with 12 bases separating them. For the CDR3, the DNA is TGTGCCATCAGTGATGGCGGGGCGGGTGAGCAGTTCTTC. Translated, it gives CAISDGGAGEQFF.

This chain joins TRBV19 and TRBJ1-5; D uncertain. The CDR3 has 15 residues. V was clipped by 1 base and J by 0 bases, with 7 bases between them. Germline V gene lookup returns CDR1 LNHDA and CDR2 SQIVND (reference sequence). The CDR3 sequence is CASSIGTASNQPQHF. Written as DNA, the CDR3 is TGTGCCAGTAGTATAGGCACAGCTAGCAATCAGCCCCAGCATTTT.

The sample holds one count of this clone. V and J are TRBV5-1 and TRBJ2-3; 10 bases are shared with TRBD2. Trimming took 4 bases from V and 0 from J; bases not matched to a gene: 2. There are 15 residues in the CDR3. CDR1 is SGHRS and CDR2 is YFSETQ in the germline V gene. CDR3 protein: CASSPTSGSTDTQYF. The CDR3 DNA reads TGCGCCAGCAGCCCGACTAGCGGGAGCACAGATACGCAGTATTTT.

The sample holds one count of this clone. The chain is built from TRBV3-1 (or the pseudogene TRBV3-2) and TRBJ1-1; 7 bases are shared with TRBD1. Germline V lookup: CDR1 LGHDT, CDR2 YNNKEL (reference sequence). The CDR3 totals 15 residues. The V and J ends lost 2 bases and 4 bases, in that order; junction bases with no gene match: 7. DNA of the CDR3: TGTGCCAGCAGCCAATGGACAGGTTTAACCACTGAAGCTTTCTTT. Translating gives CASSQWTGLTTEAFF.

This sequence joins TRBV24-1 and TRBJ2-1; TRBD2 aligns across 12 bases. Looked up from germline, CDR1 is KGHDR and CDR2 is SFDVKD. The CDR3 has 17 amino acids. The ends lost 4 bases at V and 4 bases at J; junction bases unmatched: 7. Here the CDR3 reads CATSDSTSGGYYNEQFF. CDR3 coding DNA: TGTGCCACCAGTGACTCGACTAGCGGGGGTTATTACAATGAGCAGTTCTTC.

The genes are TRBV7-9 and TRBJ2-5, with D possibly being TRBD2 (6 bases). CDR1 is SEHNR, CDR2 FQNEAQ, per germline (reference sequence). The CDR3 spans 17 residues. Trimming shortened V by 4 bases and J by 4 bases, and 22 bases separated the two germline ends. The DNA for the CDR3 is TGTGCCAGCAGCTGGTTAGCGGTGACAGACTACGGAGAGACCCAGTACTTC. It specifies CASSWLAVTDYGETQYF.

The chain carries TRBV14 and TRBJ1-1, with 7 nucleotides matching TRBD1. After removal of 0 bases from V and 0 bases from J, the junction contained 10 bases not matched to a gene. There are 18 residues in the CDR3. Germline lookup yields CDR1 SGHDN and CDR2 FVKESK. CDR3 nucleotides: TGTGCCAGCAGCCAAGACATTCGGACAGGCCCTTTGAACACTGAAGCTTTCTTT. This gives the protein CASSQDIRTGPLNTEAFF.

This rearrangement joins TRBV7-2 to TRBJ2-7; 11 bases are shared with TRBD2. Germline V gives CDR1 SGHTA, CDR2 FQGNSA. The CDR3 contains 16 residues. V shed 5 bases and J 7 bases; nucleotides not matched to a gene: 13. The CDR3 protein is CASSIGLAGGRGEQYF. The CDR3 bases are TGTGCCAGCAGCATCGGACTAGCGGGTGGCCGGGGGGAGCAGTACTTC.

The V gene is TRBV24-1, the J gene TRBJ2-6; 8 bases map to TRBD1. V gave up 1 base and J gave up 0 bases; unmatched junction bases: 13. Germline CDR1 and CDR2: KGHDR and SFDVKD. The CDR3 has 21 amino acids. The CDR3 sequence is CATSDFLTPGGSFSGANVLTF. The DNA of the CDR3 is TGTGCCACCAGTGATTTTTTGACCCCAGGGGGCTCATTCTCTGGGGCCAACGTCCTGACTTTC.

The chain recombines TRBV28 with TRBJ1-2, with D unclear. CDR1 is MDHEN and CDR2 is SYDVKM in the germline V gene. Trimming removed 1 base from V and 8 bases from J, with 11 bases in between. The CDR3 contains 13 residues. CDR3 sequence reads: CASSLFTERGYTF. In nucleotides, the CDR3 is TGTGCCAGCAGTTTATTTACAGAGAGAGGCTACACCTTC.

The gene calls are TRBV2 and TRBJ2-1, with D maybe TRBD2 (5 bases). CDR3 length: 13 amino acids. V was clipped by 4 bases and J by 9 bases, with 13 bases between them. Germline V gene sequence: CDR1 SNHLY, CDR2 FYNNEI. In DNA, the CDR3 is TGTGCCAGCAGTGGACCCGGGATCGGTGAGCAGTTCTTC. Its translation is CASSGPGIGEQFF. The full variable domain, with the rest looked up from reference TRBV2 and TRBJ2-1, is EPEVTQTPSHQVTQMGQEVILRCVPISNHLYFYWYRQILGQKVEFLVSFYNNEISEKSEIFDDQFSVERPDGSNFTLKIRSTKLEDSAMYFCASSGPGIGEQFFGPGTRLTVL.

The V call is TRBV19, the J call TRBJ1-5; 7 positions agree with TRBD1. The junction had 7 bases not matched to a gene; V was cut back by 5 bases and J by 0 bases. CDR1 and CDR2 (germline): LNHDA, SQIVND (reference sequence). The CDR3 extends over 16 amino acids. CDR3 in amino acids: CASSRGQFNSNQPQHF. The CDR3 DNA sequence: TGTGCCAGTAGTCGGGGACAGTTCAATAGCAATCAGCCCCAGCATTTT.

This chain uses TRBV28 with TRBJ2-3; D remains unclear. CDR1 is MDHEN and CDR2 is SYDVKM in the germline V gene. This CDR3 is 13 amino acids long. The V end lost 6 bases, the J end lost 6 bases, and 13 bases lay between the germline ends. Written as DNA, the CDR3 is TGTGCCAGCAGCCCTAGGAATGGCGATACGCAGTATTTT. Its translation: CASSPRNGDTQYF.

V and J are TRBV7-2 and TRBJ1-1, with 9 bases lining up with TRBD1. The trim removed 5 bases at V and 7 bases at J, leaving 14 bases unmatched. The germline gives CDR1 SGHTA, CDR2 FQGNSA. The CDR3 has 16 amino acids. The DNA of the CDR3 is TGTGCCAGCAGCGGACGAAGACAGGGGGTGTTCAATGAAGCTTTCTTT. It codes for CASSGRRQGVFNEAFF.

The chain combines TRBV10-3 with TRBJ1-4, with 7 bases matching TRBD1. Germline-derived CDR1 and CDR2 are ENHRY and SYGVKD. The CDR3 has 13 residues. After removal of 10 bases from V and 4 bases from J, the junction contained 6 bases not matched to a gene. CDR3 DNA sequence: TGTGCCACTCACGGACAGGTTAATGAAAAACTGTTTTTT. This gives the protein CATHGQVNEKLFF.